This TCR beta chain was captured by sequencing in a study of cytomegalovirus exposure and HLA in healthy donors (dated by TCRdb to about 2017). For context, the study as a whole: A later analysis indicated that the roughly 130 validation repertoires were generated on the platform also employed for the roughly 720 repertoires of the first cohort. To predict cytomegalovirus infection status, the study combined high-throughput TCR immunosequencing, statistical association of individual TCRs with disease status, and machine learning. Besides the first cohort of 666 subjects, a separate validation cohort made up of roughly 120 different subjects was used. The aim of the study was to test whether cataloging public T cell receptors could identify signatures of past pathogen exposure.

Study-wide conclusions, independent of this receptor: The validation cohort had no HLA typing available for a later analysis, so co-occurrence within that cohort was assessed over all 120 or so repertoires. In a later analysis, TCRs clustered in the first cohort were found to also tend to co-occur in the approximately 110 validation repertoires, with 90% to 95% of cluster scores above 0. Cytomegalovirus status was reported to be diagnosed by the classifier with high specificity and sensitivity in both the original and validation cohorts. The study listed approximately 160 TCR beta chains as associated with cytomegalovirus. The authors suggested that the approach could potentially be extended to other disease states and immunological phenotypes. Three of the identified cytomegalovirus-associated TCR beta chains were confirmed in vitro to be specific for cytomegalovirus antigens. While some public TCRs were present in many individuals, most TCR sequences turned up only very rarely across donors.

To note about this clone: Its antigen is still unknown. Base qualities are missing; no much larger clone stands one base away. Other DNA variants within this sample encode the same CDR3.

Libraries were built with the immunoSEQ multiplex PCR assay. The original pipeline was this. A statistical classification framework was built for diagnosing cytomegalovirus status from the catalog of TCR beta chain sequences. TCRdb retrieved this table from immuneACCESS and kept in-frame rearrangements only. Not all clones are present; in checked studies, unresolved V genes account for under half, and no reason is known for the remainder. D and trimming were read from the DNA, whereas the V and J calls and clone size are those reported in that table. The sample data list fewer than 150,000 clones, and 85% to 90% of these were observed just once. Roughly 9.4% of the sample lies in the top ten. The CDR3 runs 13 residues from the cysteine to the phenylalanine. CDR3 DNA only is kept here, 39 bases in frame from base 1. V is clipped by 2 bases and J by 2 bases, and the sequence between their germline boundaries is 6 bases long. The germline V gene yields MNHEY for CDR1 and SVGAGI for CDR2.

The donors were included in the validation cohort of 90 to 150 subjects, a group kept apart from the roughly 670-subject first cohort. Sample: PBMCs. The sequence joins TRBV6-5 to TRBJ1-2; the D gene cannot be resolved reliably. This sequence originates from a man between 18 and 35 years old in good health and CMV-seropositive. The DNA is as follows: TGTGCCAGCAGTTACGGGCAGAACTATGGCTACACCTTC. Its protein product is CASSYGQNYGYTF.